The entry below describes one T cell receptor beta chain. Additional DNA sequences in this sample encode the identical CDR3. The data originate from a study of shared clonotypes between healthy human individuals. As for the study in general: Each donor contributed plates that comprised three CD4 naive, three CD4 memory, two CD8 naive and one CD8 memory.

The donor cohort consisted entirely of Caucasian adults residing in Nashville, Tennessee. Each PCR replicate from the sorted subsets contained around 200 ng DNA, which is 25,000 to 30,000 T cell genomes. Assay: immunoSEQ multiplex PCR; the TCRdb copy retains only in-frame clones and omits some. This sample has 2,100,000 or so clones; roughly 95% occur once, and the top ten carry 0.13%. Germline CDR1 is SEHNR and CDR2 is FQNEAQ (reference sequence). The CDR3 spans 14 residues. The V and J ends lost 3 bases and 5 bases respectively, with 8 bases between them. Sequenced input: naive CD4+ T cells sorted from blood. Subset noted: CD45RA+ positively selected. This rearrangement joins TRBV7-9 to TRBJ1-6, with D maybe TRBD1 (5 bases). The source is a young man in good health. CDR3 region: CASSFDRDNSPLHF. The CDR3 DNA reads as TGTGCCAGCAGCTTCGACAGAGATAATTCACCCCTCCACTTT.